This T cell receptor (beta chain) is drawn from a study of blood T cell repertoires in COVID-19. Measured with immunoSEQ multiplex PCR; TCRdb has only the in-frame clones, and not every one. The data contain about 55,000 clones, 85% to 90% of them singletons. The CDR3 runs to 14 residues. Germline CDR1 MNHNS, CDR2 SASEGT. With V trimmed by 1 base and J by 10 bases, 9 bases remained unmatched. Input material: peripheral blood. The receptor comes from a man aged 55-75 years with acute or convalescent COVID-19. V is TRBV6-1 and J is TRBJ1-2, with 7 bases aligning to TRBD1. CDR3 residues: CASSEVGTALDYTF. The CDR3 DNA sequence: TGTGCCAGCAGTGAAGTGGGGACAGCTCTCGACTACACCTTC.